The T cell receptor beta chain described here comes from a study of PD-L1 blockade in urothelial cancer listed by TCRdb under 2017. General notes on the study: Every patient began therapy at some point between 2013 and 2015 and was given atezolizumab 1,200 mg intravenously every 3 weeks. Patients had an ECOG performance status of 0 or 1 and had received between 0 and 3 prior chemotherapy regimens. The study, an exploratory multi-omic analysis, examined somatic, immune and clinical correlates of response to PD-L1 blockade with atezolizumab in urothelial cancer. Pretreatment blood TCR-seq was available for about 30 patients, at least one posttreatment blood collection was obtained for 25 or so patients, and tumor TCR-seq was available for 25 or so patients. Blood samples gave a median of about 130,000 T cells and tens of thousands of unique TCRs, with a median clonality of 0.080. Durable clinical benefit was achieved by nine patients but not by the remaining 20. Pretreatment tumor samples and matched peripheral blood, collected serially before and after atezolizumab treatment, underwent TCR sequencing. About 90% of the roughly 29 patients were males with bladder-origin urothelial cancer, and about 65% of the 29 reported a prior smoking history. Blood samples were analyzed at two time points: 3 weeks after treatment start (second dose) and 6 weeks after treatment start. Durable clinical benefit was defined as a progression-free survival longer than 6 months, and TCR features were additionally tested against progression-free survival and overall survival. In the same patients, whole exome sequencing and RNA sequencing of pretreatment tumors were performed in addition to TCR sequencing.

V gives up 4 bases and J gives up 6 bases, and the segment between their germline ends measures 16 bases. Its CDR3 holds 14 amino acids, cysteine through phenylalanine. The retained sequence is limited to the CDR3, 42 bases, with the frame set at the first base. CDR1 and CDR2, per the germline V gene, are SGHDT and YYEEEE. This specimen's time point label, interpreted: pretreatment peripheral blood. A cohort of around 28 patients with locally advanced or metastatic urothelial carcinoma, treated at Memorial Sloan Kettering on a trial protocol, was included. Peripheral blood mononuclear cells were collected from each patient pretreatment and during treatment, giving between 1 and 8 total time points per patient. The Qiagen DNeasy Blood extraction kit was used to purify genomic DNA from total PBMCs and from tumor samples. PBMCs were collected pretreatment and during treatment, and were isolated and stored as previously described.

Turning to this clone: Its antigen remains unidentified. The record has no base qualities; no much larger clone is one base away.

Results and caveats for the whole study, not just this receptor: Because the sample size was small (n of about 27) and many exploratory analyses were performed, the results are intended to be hypothesis-generating. At 3 weeks after the start of treatment, tumor-associated TCR clones in peripheral blood had expanded more in patients with durable benefit (n ≈ 20, p = 0.022). A pretreatment peripheral blood TCR clonality below the median was linked to improved progression-free and overall survival.

To estimate absolute template abundance from read counts, synthetic TCR analog templates were spiked into each PCR. The immunoSEQ assay used bias-controlled V and J gene primers to amplify TCRbeta CDR3 regions from genomic DNA. Sequencing of rearranged TCRbeta segments was done at approximately 20X coverage. Under the source paper's analysis protocol: Sequencing errors were corrected by clustering and CDR3s were annotated against IMGT to assign V, D and J genes. Downstream analyses used only productive TCRbeta rearrangements and left out out-of-frame or stop-codon sequences. Clonality was computed as one minus Shannon entropy normalized by the log of the number of unique productive sequences. Clones differing between time points or between blood and tumor were identified by Fisher's exact test with Benjamini-Hochberg correction at adjusted p below 0.01. TCRdb retrieved this table from immuneACCESS and kept in-frame rearrangements only. Not all clones are present; in checked studies, unresolved V genes account for under half, and no reason is known for the remainder. V and J calls and clone size follow that table, whereas D and trimming were derived from the DNA. The sample table shows about 63,000 clones, and roughly four fifths are seen once. The ten largest make up around 6% of the sample.

This TCR was sampled from a man in his 70s with urothelial cancer. The sequence joins TRBV5-6 to TRBJ1-2, with the D segment identity uncertain. Sequencing used PBMCs, obtained around atezolizumab (anti-PD-L1) treatment. In nucleotide form, the sequence is TGTGCCAGCAGCATACAACTAAGGAGGGATGGCTACACCTTC. It translates to CASSIQLRRDGYTF.